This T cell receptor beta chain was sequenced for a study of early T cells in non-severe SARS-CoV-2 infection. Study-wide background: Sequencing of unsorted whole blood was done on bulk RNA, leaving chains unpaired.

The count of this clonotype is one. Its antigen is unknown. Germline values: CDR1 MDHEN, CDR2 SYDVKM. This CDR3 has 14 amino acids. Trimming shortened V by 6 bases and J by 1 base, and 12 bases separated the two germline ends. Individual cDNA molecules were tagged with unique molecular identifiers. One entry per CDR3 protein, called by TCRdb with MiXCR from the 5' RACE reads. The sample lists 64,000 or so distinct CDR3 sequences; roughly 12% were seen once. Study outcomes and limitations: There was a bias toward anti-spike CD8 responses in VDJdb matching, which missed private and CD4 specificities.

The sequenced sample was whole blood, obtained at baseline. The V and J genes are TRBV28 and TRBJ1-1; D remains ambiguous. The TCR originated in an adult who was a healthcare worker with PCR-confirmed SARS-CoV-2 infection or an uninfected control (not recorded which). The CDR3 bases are TGTGCCAGCAGGACGGGCGGCCCGAACACTGAAGCTTTCTTT. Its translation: CASRTGGPNTEAFF.